The 7 T cell receptor beta chains below all came from one sample that was sequenced in a study of PD-L1 blockade in urothelial cancer. Time point specified: peripheral blood 6 weeks after treatment start. Assay: immunoSEQ multiplex PCR; the TCRdb copy retains only in-frame clones and omits some. The top ten clones hold about 7.3% of a sample with approximately 44,000 clones, 91% of them seen once. The source was PBMCs, collected around atezolizumab (anti-PD-L1) treatment. Receptor source: a man aged 65-85 years with urothelial cancer.

The chain is built from TRBV5-5 and TRBJ1-4; TRBD1 matches at 9 bases. This CDR3 has 13 amino acids. Trimming took 1 base from V and 16 from J; bases not matched to a gene: 8. The V gene's germline CDR1 is SGHKS and CDR2 YYEKEE (reference sequence). The CDR3 DNA reads TGTGCCAGCAGCTTGCGACAGGGGGGTAGTCAGTTTTTT. It translates to CASSLRQGGSQFF.

This chain connects TRBV6-4 to TRBJ2-3; 8 bases align to TRBD2. This CDR3 comprises 15 residues. Germline V lookup: CDR1 MRHNA, CDR2 SNTAGT. Trimming at V came to 2 bases and at J to 3 bases, leaving 4 bases not matched to a gene. As DNA, the CDR3 is TGTGCCAGCAGTGACAGAGCGGGAGTAACAGATACGCAGTATTTT. Translating gives CASSDRAGVTDTQYF.

V gene TRBV29-1 combines with J gene TRBJ2-3; 8 bases agree with TRBD2. Germline-derived CDR1 and CDR2 are SQVTM and ANQGSEA. There are 18 residues in the CDR3. The V and J ends lost 7 bases and 7 bases, in that order; junction bases with no gene match: 25. The CDR3 DNA sequence: TGCAGCGGATCTATCCCTGCGTCCCGAGCGGGAGCCCGGCATACGCAGTATTTT. Protein product: CSGSIPASRAGARHTQYF.

The chain recombines TRBV7-3 with TRBJ2-2, with D maybe TRBD1 (6 bases). The germline V gene encodes CDR1 SGHTA and CDR2 FQGTGA. Trimming removed 1 base at V and 4 bases at J, with 10 bases between. The CDR3 sequence is 15 residues long. The CDR3 is CASSLKQGSTGELFF. The CDR3, as DNA: TGTGCCAGCAGCTTAAAACAGGGTAGCACCGGGGAGCTGTTTTTT.

V gene TRBV19 combines with J gene TRBJ2-5; 12 nucleotides line up with TRBD2. V dropped 10 bases and J dropped 4; count of bases not matched to a gene: 10. Germline loops: CDR1 LNHDA, CDR2 SQIVND (reference sequence). The CDR3 is 15 amino acids. The CDR3: CATHKTGLAGETQYF. CDR3 DNA: TGTGCCACCCACAAAACGGGACTAGCGGGAGAGACCCAGTACTTC.

The chain uses TRBV19 and TRBJ1-4; 10 nucleotides agree with TRBD1. The CDR3 extends over 17 amino acids. Trimming at V came to 4 bases and at J to 0 bases, leaving 5 bases not matched to a gene. CDR1 and CDR2 from the germline V gene are LNHDA and SQIVND (reference sequence). CDR3 region: CASSTRDRGSTNEKLFF. CDR3 nucleotides: TGTGCCAGTAGTACCAGGGACAGGGGATCAACTAATGAAAAACTGTTTTTT.

This clone showed up just once. The gene calls are TRBV10-2 and TRBJ2-7; 8 bases map to TRBD1. V lost 7 bases and J lost 3; bases outside the gene matches: 5. CDR1 and CDR2 from the germline V gene are WSHSY and SAAADI. The CDR3 is made up of 13 amino acids. Here the CDR3 reads CASIGQGYYEQYF. The CDR3 DNA reads as TGCGCCAGCATAGGACAGGGATACTACGAGCAGTACTTC.